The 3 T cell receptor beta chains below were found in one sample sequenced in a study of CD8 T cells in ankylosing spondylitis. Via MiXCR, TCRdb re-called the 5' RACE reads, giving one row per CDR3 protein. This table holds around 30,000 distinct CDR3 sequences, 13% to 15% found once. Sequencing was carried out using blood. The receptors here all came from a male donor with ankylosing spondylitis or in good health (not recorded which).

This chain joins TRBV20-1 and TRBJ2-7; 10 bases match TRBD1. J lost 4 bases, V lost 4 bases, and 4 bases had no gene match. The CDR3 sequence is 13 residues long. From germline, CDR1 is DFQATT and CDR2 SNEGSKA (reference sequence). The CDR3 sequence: CSANRDRGYEQYF. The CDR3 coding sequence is TGCAGTGCTAACCGGGACAGGGGATACGAGCAGTACTTC.

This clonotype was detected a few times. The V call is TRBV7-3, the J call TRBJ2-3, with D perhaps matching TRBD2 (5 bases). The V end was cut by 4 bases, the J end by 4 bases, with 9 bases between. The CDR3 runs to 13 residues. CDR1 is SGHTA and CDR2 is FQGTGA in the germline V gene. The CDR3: CASSSLGPDTQYF. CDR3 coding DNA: TGTGCCAGCAGCTCACTAGGGCCAGATACGCAGTATTTT.

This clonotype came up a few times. The chain's CDR3 is CSALTGTGDPNEQFF. The CDR3 nucleotides are TGCAGTGCTCTAACCGGGACAGGGGATCCGAATGAGCAGTTCTTC. The J gene is TRBJ2-1, the V gene TRBV20-1; 10 bases align to TRBD1. The CDR3 has 15 amino acids. The germline V gene encodes CDR1 DFQATT and CDR2 SNEGSKA (reference sequence). Trimming cost V 5 bases and J 7 bases; bases outside gene matches: 11.